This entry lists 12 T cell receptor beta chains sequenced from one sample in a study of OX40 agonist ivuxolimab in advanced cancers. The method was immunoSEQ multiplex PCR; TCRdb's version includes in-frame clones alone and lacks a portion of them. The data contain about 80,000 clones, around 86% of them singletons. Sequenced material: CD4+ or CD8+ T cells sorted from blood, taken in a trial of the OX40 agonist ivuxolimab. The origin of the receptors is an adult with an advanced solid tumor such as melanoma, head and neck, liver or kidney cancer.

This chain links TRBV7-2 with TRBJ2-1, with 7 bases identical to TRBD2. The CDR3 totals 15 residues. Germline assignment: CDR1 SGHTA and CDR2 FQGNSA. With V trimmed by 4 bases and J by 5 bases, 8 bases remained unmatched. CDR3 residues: CASSSFGEGNNEQFF. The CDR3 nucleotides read TGTGCCAGCAGCTCCTTTGGGGAGGGGAACAATGAGCAGTTCTTC.

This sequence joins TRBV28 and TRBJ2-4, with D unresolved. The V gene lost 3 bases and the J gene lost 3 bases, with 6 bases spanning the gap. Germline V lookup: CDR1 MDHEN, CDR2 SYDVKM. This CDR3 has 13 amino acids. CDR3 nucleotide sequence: TGTGCCAGCAGTTTCGATTTCAAAAACATTCAGTACTTC. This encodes CASSFDFKNIQYF.

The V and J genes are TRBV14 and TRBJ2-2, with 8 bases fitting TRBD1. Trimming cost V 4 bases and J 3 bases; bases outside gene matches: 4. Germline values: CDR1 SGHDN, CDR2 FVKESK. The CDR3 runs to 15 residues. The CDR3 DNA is TGTGCCAGCAGCCCGGGACAGGAGTACACCGGGGAGCTGTTTTTT. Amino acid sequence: CASSPGQEYTGELFF.

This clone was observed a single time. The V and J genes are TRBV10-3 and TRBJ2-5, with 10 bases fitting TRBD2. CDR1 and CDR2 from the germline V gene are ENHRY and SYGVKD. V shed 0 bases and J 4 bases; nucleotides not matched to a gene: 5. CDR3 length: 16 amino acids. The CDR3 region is CAISESSGGARETQYF. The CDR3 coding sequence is TGTGCCATCAGTGAGTCGAGCGGGGGGGCAAGAGAGACCCAGTACTTC.

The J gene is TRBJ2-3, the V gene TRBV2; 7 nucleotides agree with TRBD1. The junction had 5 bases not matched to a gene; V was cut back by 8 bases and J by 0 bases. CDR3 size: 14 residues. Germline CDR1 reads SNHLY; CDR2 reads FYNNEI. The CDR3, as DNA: TGTGCCAGCGGTGGGGACAGAAGCACAGATACGCAGTATTTT. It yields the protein CASGGDRSTDTQYF.

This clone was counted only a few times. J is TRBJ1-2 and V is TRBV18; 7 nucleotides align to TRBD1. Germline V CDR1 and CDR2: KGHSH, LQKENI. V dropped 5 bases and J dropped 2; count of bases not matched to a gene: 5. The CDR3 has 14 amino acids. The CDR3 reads CASSWTGENYGYTF. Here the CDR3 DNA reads TGTGCCAGCTCATGGACAGGAGAGAACTATGGCTACACCTTC.

The CDR3 sequence: CASTQRWMGAETQYF. The CDR3 DNA follows: TGTGCCAGCACCCAGCGTTGGATGGGGGCGGAGACCCAGTACTTC. The J gene is TRBJ2-5, the V gene TRBV2; D might be TRBD1 (6 bases). Germline assignment: CDR1 SNHLY and CDR2 FYNNEI. The CDR3 is 15 amino acids. The V and J ends lost 7 bases and 5 bases respectively, with 20 bases between them.

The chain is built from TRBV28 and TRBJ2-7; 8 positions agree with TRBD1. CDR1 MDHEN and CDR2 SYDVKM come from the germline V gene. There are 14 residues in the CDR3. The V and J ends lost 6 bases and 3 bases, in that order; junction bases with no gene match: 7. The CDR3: CASSYDRGFYEQYF. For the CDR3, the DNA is TGTGCCAGCAGCTATGACAGGGGATTCTACGAGCAGTACTTC.

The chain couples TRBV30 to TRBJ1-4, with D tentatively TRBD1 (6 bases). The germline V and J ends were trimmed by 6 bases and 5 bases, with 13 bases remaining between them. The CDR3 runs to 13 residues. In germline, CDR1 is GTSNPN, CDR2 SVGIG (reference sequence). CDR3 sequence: CACQGGPNEKLFF. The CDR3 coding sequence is TGTGCCTGTCAAGGGGGGCCAAATGAAAAACTGTTTTTT.

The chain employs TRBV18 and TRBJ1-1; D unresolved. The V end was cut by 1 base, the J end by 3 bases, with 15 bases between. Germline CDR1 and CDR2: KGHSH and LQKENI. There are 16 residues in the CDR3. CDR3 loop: CASSPLNWVGDTEAFF. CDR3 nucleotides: TGTGCCAGCTCACCACTAAATTGGGTTGGGGACACTGAAGCTTTCTTT.

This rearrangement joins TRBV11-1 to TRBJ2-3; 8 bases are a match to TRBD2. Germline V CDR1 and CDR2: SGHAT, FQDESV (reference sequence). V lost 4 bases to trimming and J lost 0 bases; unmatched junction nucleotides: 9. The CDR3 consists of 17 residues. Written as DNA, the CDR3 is TGTGCCAGCAGCTCTCCCGGGTTAGCGGGAAGCACAGATACGCAGTATTTT. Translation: CASSSPGLAGSTDTQYF.

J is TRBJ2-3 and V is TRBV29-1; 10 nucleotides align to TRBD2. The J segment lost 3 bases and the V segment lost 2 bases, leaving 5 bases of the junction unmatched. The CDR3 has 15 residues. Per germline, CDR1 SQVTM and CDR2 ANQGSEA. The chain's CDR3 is CSVEIAGGSTDTQYF. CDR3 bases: TGCAGCGTTGAAATAGCGGGAGGTTCGACAGATACGCAGTATTTT.